The clone carrying this T cell receptor beta chain appeared a few times. The antigen is not known. This specimen belongs to a study of T cells in Graves' hyperthyroidism and ophthalmopathy. Findings and limits, study-wide: Ophthalmopathy was told apart from stable hyperthyroidism by a 13 V-J model.

Amplification targeted TCR beta CDR3 regions from RNA transcripts. A first-round RT-PCR of the TCR CDR3 used the HTBI primer set. TCRdb reprocessed the multiplex PCR reads with MiXCR, giving one entry per CDR3 protein. The sample consists of about 270,000 distinct CDR3 sequences, 20% to 25% of them appearing once. The V gene lost 8 bases and the J gene lost 2 bases, with 12 bases spanning the gap. The germline V gene has CDR1 MNHNS and CDR2 SASEGT. CDR3 length equals 13 residues. The chain recombines TRBV6-1 with TRBJ2-5; possibly TRBD1 for D (5 bases). The clonotype comes from a man in his thirties or forties with Graves' ophthalmopathy. Sequencing input: blood. In nucleotides, the CDR3 is TGTGCCAGCGCCGGCGACAGACAAGAGACCCAGTACTTC. It codes for CASAGDRQETQYF.